These 30 T cell receptor beta chains were all obtained from the same sample, sequenced in a study of tumor-infiltrating lymphocytes in localized non-small cell lung cancer. Sequencing was performed with immunoSEQ multiplex PCR; in TCRdb, only in-frame clones are kept and a portion is missing. In the table there are under 6,000 clones, roughly 95% of which are singletons. The sequencing sample was made of uninvolved lung tissue not adjacent to the tumor. The receptors were gathered from a human donor with non-small cell lung cancer.

The V call is TRBV19, the J call TRBJ2-3; no definite D call. V was pared by 5 bases and J by 5 bases, with 5 bases between. CDR1 LNHDA and CDR2 SQIVND come from the germline V gene (reference sequence). CDR3 length equals 11 residues. This CDR3 is CASSYRDTQYF. CDR3 coding DNA: TGTGCCAGTAGTTACAGAGATACGCAGTATTTT.

The chain couples TRBV7-2 to TRBJ2-7; TRBD2 agrees at 8 bases. The CDR3 loop spans 14 amino acids. The V segment lost 5 bases and the J segment 3 bases; nucleotides outside the gene matches: 6. Germline CDR1 and CDR2: SGHTA and FQGNSA. The CDR3 protein is CASSPTSGFYEQYF. The CDR3, as DNA: TGTGCCAGCAGCCCAACTAGCGGTTTCTACGAGCAGTACTTC. The complete variable domain, with remaining parts taken from reference TRBV7-2 and TRBJ2-7, reads GAGVSQSPSNKVTEKGKDVELRCDPISGHTALYWYRQSLGQGLEFLIYFQGNSAPDKSGLPSDRFSAERTGGSVSTLTIQRTQQEDSAVYLCASSPTSGFYEQYFGPGTRLTVT.

The chain couples TRBV30 to TRBJ1-2; D is unclear. The V gene lost 0 bases and the J gene lost 4 bases, with 9 bases spanning the gap. There are 13 residues in the CDR3. Germline CDR1 and CDR2: GTSNPN and SVGIG (reference sequence). The CDR3 DNA sequence: TGTGCCTGGAGTGTATCCGGGCTCTATGGCTACACCTTC. It yields the protein CAWSVSGLYGYTF.

This clone was observed once. This chain's CDR3 is CASSLRLAGSNTGELFF. In DNA form, the CDR3 reads TGTGCCAGCAGCTTAAGACTAGCGGGGTCGAACACCGGGGAGCTGTTTTTT. The chain couples TRBV7-9 to TRBJ2-2; TRBD2 aligns across 11 bases. The CDR3 runs to 17 residues. V shed 2 bases and J 0 bases; nucleotides not matched to a gene: 2. The germline V gene encodes CDR1 SEHNR and CDR2 FQNEAQ (reference sequence).

This chain uses TRBV7-3 with TRBJ1-1, with 12 bases fitting TRBD1. Trimming at V came to 4 bases and at J to 7 bases, leaving 4 bases not matched to a gene. This CDR3 region has 14 residues. Germline V lookup: CDR1 SGHTA, CDR2 FQGTGA. The DNA for the CDR3 is TGTGCCAGCAGCTCGGGACAGGGGGCAAATGAAGCTTTCTTT. Its protein product is CASSSGQGANEAFF.

This chain links TRBV6-1 with TRBJ2-7, with 7 bases identical to TRBD1. V trimming: 2 bases; J trimming: 6 bases; junction bases outside the gene matches: 1. The CDR3 contains 12 residues. The germline V gene has CDR1 MNHNS and CDR2 SASEGT. The CDR3, as DNA: TGTGCCAGCAGTGAAAGGGGGCGCGAGCAGTACTTC. Residues: CASSERGREQYF.

The genes are TRBV4-1 and TRBJ2-2; TRBD1 agrees at 7 bases. Germline V gene sequence: CDR1 MGHRA, CDR2 YSYEKL. The CDR3 totals 16 residues. V lost 2 bases, J lost 1 base, and 4 bases stayed unmatched. The CDR3 DNA reads TGCGCCAGCAGCCAACAAGGGACAGTGAACACCGGGGAGCTGTTTTTT. Translation gives CASSQQGTVNTGELFF.

The chain combines TRBV2 with TRBJ2-1; 9 bases match TRBD2. The CDR3 totals 15 residues. From germline, CDR1 is SNHLY and CDR2 FYNNEI. J gave up 7 bases and V 3 bases, and 7 bases lay outside the gene matches. As DNA, the CDR3 is TGTGCCAGCAGTGACCCAGCGGGAGGAATGAATGAGCAGTTCTTC. This translates into CASSDPAGGMNEQFF. The full variable domain, its missing parts supplied by reference TRBV2 and TRBJ2-1, is EPEVTQTPSHQVTQMGQEVILRCVPISNHLYFYWYRQILGQKVEFLVSFYNNEISEKSEIFDDQFSVERPDGSNFTLKIRSTKLEDSAMYFCASSDPAGGMNEQFFGPGTRLTVL.

The chain employs TRBV2 and TRBJ2-5; D unclear. The CDR3 length is 11 residues. Trimming took off 4 bases at V and 4 bases at J, with 4 bases between the two ends. Germline V gene lookup returns CDR1 SNHLY and CDR2 FYNNEI. CDR3: CASSAGETQYF. The CDR3 nucleotides read TGTGCCAGCAGTGCCGGAGAGACCCAGTACTTC.

This clone was detected only a few times. The V call is TRBV2, the J call TRBJ1-5, with D perhaps matching TRBD1 (5 bases). CDR1 is SNHLY, CDR2 FYNNEI, per germline. V lost 3 bases to trimming and J lost 7 bases, with 13 bases between them. The CDR3 sequence is 14 residues long. The CDR3 DNA is TGTGCCAGCAGTGAGATTCAGGGTAGCCAGCCCCAGCATTTT. Its translation is CASSEIQGSQPQHF.

V usage is TRBV5-1 and J usage is TRBJ2-1; 8 positions agree with TRBD2. Germline V gives CDR1 SGHRS, CDR2 YFSETQ. The J segment lost 8 bases and the V segment lost 2 bases, leaving 9 bases of the junction unmatched. The length of the CDR3 is 15 residues. CDR3 loop: CASSLSPGGPDEQFF. Here the CDR3 DNA reads TGCGCCAGCAGCTTATCCCCGGGAGGGCCAGATGAGCAGTTCTTC.

V usage is TRBV6-6 and J usage is TRBJ1-3, with a weak D call TRBD1 (6 bases). Between the trimmed V and J ends, which lost 2 bases and 3 bases, there was a span of 14 bases. The CDR3 length is 16 residues. Germline CDR1 is MNHNY and CDR2 is SVGAGI (reference sequence). CDR3 DNA: TGTGCCAGCAGTTACATGGGGGGCGCAGATGGAAACACCATATATTTT. Residues: CASSYMGGADGNTIYF.

The chain links TRBV19 to TRBJ1-3; possibly TRBD1 for D (5 bases). The CDR3 has 13 residues. Germline V lookup: CDR1 LNHDA, CDR2 SQIVND (reference sequence). V was pared by 9 bases and J by 3 bases, with 12 bases between. CDR3: CASTGHIGNTIYF. The CDR3 nucleotides read TGTGCCAGCACCGGACACATTGGAAACACCATATATTTT.

To note about this clone: Other DNA sequences within the sample encode an identical CDR3. The chain combines TRBV7-9 with TRBJ2-2; D not certain. Deletions cut 2 bases from V and 0 bases from J, with 4 bases between. This CDR3 has 14 amino acids. In germline, CDR1 is SEHNR, CDR2 FQNEAQ (reference sequence). The CDR3 DNA follows: TGTGCCAGCAGCTTAAATCCGAACACCGGGGAGCTGTTTTTT. It encodes CASSLNPNTGELFF.

The V call is TRBV5-1, the J call TRBJ1-3, with D maybe TRBD1 (6 bases). The CDR3 is 14 residues long. Trimming cost V 2 bases and J 4 bases, with 10 bases left between them. Germline V gene sequence: CDR1 SGHRS, CDR2 YFSETQ. CDR3 sequence: CASSLQGTGNTIYF. Here the CDR3 DNA reads TGCGCCAGCAGCTTACAGGGAACAGGAAACACCATATATTTT.

CDR3 DNA sequence: TGCAGCGTTGATCCCCTCACAGATACGCAGTATTTT. This translates into CSVDPLTDTQYF. The chain is built from TRBV29-1 and TRBJ2-3; D remains ambiguous. This CDR3 has 12 amino acids. Germline lookup yields CDR1 SQVTM and CDR2 ANQGSEA. V lost 3 bases, J lost 2 bases, and 6 bases lay in between.

The J gene is TRBJ1-1, the V gene TRBV19; D unclear. Between the trimmed V and J ends, which lost 2 bases and 1 base, there was a span of 2 bases. The CDR3 runs 12 residues. From germline, CDR1 is LNHDA and CDR2 SQIVND (reference sequence). CDR3 protein: CASSITNTEAFF. In DNA form, the CDR3 reads TGTGCCAGTAGTATAACGAACACTGAAGCTTTCTTT.

This clone came up a few times. This sequence joins TRBV10-3 and TRBJ1-5; 8 bases agree with TRBD1. The CDR3 covers 14 residues. Germline loops: CDR1 ENHRY, CDR2 SYGVKD. J lost 3 bases, V lost 9 bases, and 7 bases had no gene match. The CDR3, as DNA: TGTGCCATATCGACAGGGGACCCCAATCAGCCCCAGCATTTT. Translated: CAISTGDPNQPQHF.

The J gene is TRBJ2-7, the V gene TRBV29-1; TRBD2 agrees at 7 bases. Germline V gene sequence: CDR1 SQVTM, CDR2 ANQGSEA. This CDR3 spans 12 amino acids. Trimming took 4 bases from V and 3 from J; bases not matched to a gene: 3. The CDR3 protein is CSVGWTSYEQYF. The CDR3, as DNA: TGCAGCGTTGGATGGACTAGCTACGAGCAGTACTTC.

This chain uses TRBV2 with TRBJ2-7; 8 nucleotides match TRBD1. Trimming cost V 6 bases and J 3 bases; bases outside gene matches: 7. Germline lookup yields CDR1 SNHLY and CDR2 FYNNEI. This CDR3 has 14 residues. DNA for the CDR3: TGTGCCAGCAGAATGGGACAGGACTACTACGAGCAGTACTTC. Amino acid sequence: CASRMGQDYYEQYF.

In its sample, this clone was seen once. The gene calls are TRBV11-2 and TRBJ1-1, with a weak D call TRBD1 (6 bases). Deletions cut 1 base from V and 4 bases from J, with 10 bases between. This CDR3 spans 14 amino acids. CDR1 and CDR2 from the germline V gene are SGHAT and FQNNGV. For the CDR3, the DNA is TGTGCCAGCAGCTTAGGGCAGGGGAGCACTGAAGCTTTCTTT. As protein: CASSLGQGSTEAFF.

V is TRBV5-1 and J is TRBJ1-2; D unresolved. Deletions cut 0 bases from V and 8 bases from J, with 11 bases between. CDR3 size: 13 residues. Germline loops: CDR1 SGHRS, CDR2 YFSETQ. CDR3 in DNA: TGCGCCAGCAGCTTGGAGGGCGCGAGGGGCTACACCTTC. It translates to CASSLEGARGYTF. Using reference TRBV5-1 and TRBJ1-2 for the parts outside the CDR3, the full variable domain is KAGVTQTPRYLIKTRGQQVTLSCSPISGHRSVSWYQQTPGQGLQFLFEYFSETQRNKGNFPGRFSGRQFSNSRSEMNVSTLELGDSALYLCASSLEGARGYTFGSGTRLTVV.

The CDR3 here is CASKTGIGNTIYF. CDR3 DNA sequence: TGTGCCAGCAAGACAGGAATTGGAAACACCATATATTTT. This chain connects TRBV2 to TRBJ1-3, with D perhaps TRBD1 (6 bases). Germline lookup yields CDR1 SNHLY and CDR2 FYNNEI. With 7 bases removed from V and 3 bases from J, the gap between germline ends came to 10 bases. This CDR3 comprises 13 residues. The entire variable domain, with the rest obtained from reference TRBV2 and TRBJ1-3, is as follows: EPEVTQTPSHQVTQMGQEVILRCVPISNHLYFYWYRQILGQKVEFLVSFYNNEISEKSEIFDDQFSVERPDGSNFTLKIRSTKLEDSAMYFCASKTGIGNTIYFGEGSWLTVV.

The chain joins TRBV6-5 to TRBJ2-1; TRBD2 aligns across 8 bases. Germline V gene data show CDR1 as MNHEY and CDR2 as SVGAGI. CDR3 size: 14 residues. V shed 4 bases and J 5 bases; nucleotides not matched to a gene: 4. The CDR3 DNA is TGTGCCAGCAGTTTACTAGCGGCCAACAATGAGCAGTTCTTC. It is translated as CASSLLAANNEQFF.

CDR3 loop: CASSMSGNTGELFF. The CDR3 region has the DNA TGTGCCAGTAGTATGTCGGGTAACACCGGGGAGCTGTTTTTT. The chain joins TRBV19 to TRBJ2-2; D ambiguous. CDR1 is LNHDA and CDR2 is SQIVND in the germline V gene (reference sequence). This CDR3 is 14 amino acids long. With 3 bases removed from V and 2 bases from J, the gap between germline ends came to 7 bases.

This sequence joins TRBV4-3 and TRBJ2-7; the D gene is possibly TRBD1 (6 bases). This CDR3 has 14 amino acids. V was pared by 0 bases and J by 2 bases, with 8 bases between. Germline assignment: CDR1 LGHNA and CDR2 YSLEER. The CDR3 reads CASSQDQGPYEQYF. The CDR3 DNA is TGCGCCAGCAGCCAAGATCAGGGGCCCTACGAGCAGTACTTC.

The V and J genes are TRBV5-1 and TRBJ1-4; 8 bases are shared with TRBD1. The CDR3 has 16 amino acids. V shed 3 bases and J 5 bases; nucleotides not matched to a gene: 9. Germline V gene lookup returns CDR1 SGHRS and CDR2 YFSETQ. CDR3 loop: CASSSGQGGANEKLFF. CDR3 nucleotides: TGCGCCAGCAGCTCCGGACAGGGTGGAGCGAATGAAAAACTGTTTTTT.

The rearrangement links TRBV27 to TRBJ2-7, with 15 bases fitting TRBD2. This CDR3 contains 17 residues. CDR1 and CDR2 (germline): MNHEY, SMNVEV (reference sequence). V was clipped by 3 bases and J by 2 bases; unmatched bases: 5. The DNA of the CDR3 is TGTGCCAGCAGTTTGTTGGGACTAGCGGGAGGCCCCTACGAGCAGTACTTC. This codes for CASSLLGLAGGPYEQYF.

The chain combines TRBV25-1 with TRBJ1-6, with D possibly being TRBD1 (5 bases). Trimming cost V 2 bases and J 7 bases, with 15 bases left between them. The length of the CDR3 is 16 residues. Per germline, CDR1 MGHDK and CDR2 SYGVNS. In DNA, the CDR3 is TGTGCCAGCAGTGAAAGTAGGGACGGAGGGAATTCACCCCTCCACTTT. This gives the protein CASSESRDGGNSPLHF. The variable domain in full, completed from reference TRBV25-1 and TRBJ1-6, reads EADIYQTPRYLVIGTGKKITLECSQTMGHDKMYWYQQDPGMELHLIHYSYGVNSTEKGDLSSESTVSRIRTEHFPLTLESARPSHTSQYLCASSESRDGGNSPLHFGNGTRLTVT.

The chain carries TRBV11-2 and TRBJ2-2; unclear D gene. The CDR3 consists of 15 residues. Looked up from germline, CDR1 is SGHAT and CDR2 is FQNNGV. Trimming left V 5 bases short and J 0 bases short, with 10 bases between. In DNA form, the CDR3 reads TGTGCCAGCAGCCGGACCCGGGCGAACACCGGGGAGCTGTTTTTT. This sequence encodes CASSRTRANTGELFF. The full variable domain, completed using reference TRBV11-2 and TRBJ2-2, is EAGVAQSPRYKIIEKRQSVAFWCNPISGHATLYWYQQILGQGPKLLIQFQNNGVVDDSQLPKDRFSAERLKGVDSTLKIQPAKLEDSAVYLCASSRTRANTGELFFGEGSRLTVL.